The T cell receptor beta chain described here comes from a study of blood T cells in healthy people across ages. Through a sample-barcoded 5' primer and a J-beta primer mix, a second PCR was run for about 7 to 12 cycles. Each CDR3 protein gets one entry after TCRdb re-called the 5' RACE reads with MiXCR. The sample shows approximately 1.5 million distinct CDR3 sequences, around 36% of them seen only once. This clonotype was seen once. Healthy Caucasians from Russia aged about 6 to 95 served as donors. Trimming shortened V by 0 bases and J by 2 bases, and 13 bases separated the two germline ends. This CDR3 has 15 residues. Germline V gives CDR1 DFQATT, CDR2 SNEGSKA (reference sequence).

The TCR sequence derives from a woman aged 30 to 39 in good health. V is TRBV20-1 and J is TRBJ1-1, with D tentatively TRBD1 (6 bases). Sequenced input: blood. CDR3: CSARDGTLRNTEAFF. CDR3 nucleotides: TGCAGTGCTAGAGATGGGACACTTCGAAACACTGAAGCTTTCTTT.